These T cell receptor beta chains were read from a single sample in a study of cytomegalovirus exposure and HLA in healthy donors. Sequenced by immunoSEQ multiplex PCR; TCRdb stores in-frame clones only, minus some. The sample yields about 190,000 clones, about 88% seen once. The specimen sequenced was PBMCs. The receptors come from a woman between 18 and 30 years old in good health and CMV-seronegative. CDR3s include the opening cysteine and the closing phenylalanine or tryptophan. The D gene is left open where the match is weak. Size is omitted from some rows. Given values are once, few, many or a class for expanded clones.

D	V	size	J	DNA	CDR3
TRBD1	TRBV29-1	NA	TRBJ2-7	TGCAGCGTAGCACGTGACAGGGACGAGCAGTACTTC	CSVARDRDEQYF
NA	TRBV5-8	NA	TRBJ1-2	TGTGCCAGCACCTCGGGAGTCCCCCCCCGAGGCTACACCTTC	CASTSGVPPRGYTF
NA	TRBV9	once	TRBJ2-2	TGTGCCAGCAGCGTAGGGGGACTCAACACCGGGGAGCTGTTTTTT	CASSVGGLNTGELFF
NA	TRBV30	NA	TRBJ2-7	TGTGCCTGGAGTGCCTCAACTCACGAGCAGTACTTC	CAWSASTHEQYF
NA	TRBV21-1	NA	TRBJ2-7	TGTGCCAGCAGCAAAACGCCTTCGGCCGGGACAGAATCCTACGAGCAGTACTTC	CASSKTPSAGTESYEQYF
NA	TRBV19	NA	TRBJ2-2	TGTGCCAGTAGTATAGAGGGCAGGGTAGGGACCGGGGAGCTGTTTTTT	CASSIEGRVGTGELFF
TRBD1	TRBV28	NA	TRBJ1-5	TGTGCCAGCAGAATCCCACAGGGGGGCAATCAGCCCCAGCATTTT	CASRIPQGGNQPQHF
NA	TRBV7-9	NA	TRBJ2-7	TGTGCCAGCAGCTCGCGGACAGCAGGCGACGAGCAGTACTTC	CASSSRTAGDEQYF
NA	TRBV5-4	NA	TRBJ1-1	TGTGCCAGCAGCTTGGAAGTCGGCAGGCTGAACACTGAAGCTTCCTTT	CASSLEVGRLNTEASF
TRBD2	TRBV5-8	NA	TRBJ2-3	TGTGCCAGCAGCTATAGCGGGGTCAGCACAGATACGCAGTATTTT	CASSYSGVSTDTQYF
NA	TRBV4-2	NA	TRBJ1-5	TGTGCCAGCAGCCAAGAAGGGGTAAGGGAATCCTCGCCCCAGCATTTT	CASSQEGVRESSPQHF
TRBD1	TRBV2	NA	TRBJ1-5	TGTGCCAGCAGACCCGGGACAGGGCACAATCAGCCCCAGCATTTT	CASRPGTGHNQPQHF
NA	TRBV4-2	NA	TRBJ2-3	TGTGCCAGCAGCCAAGGCTTGGCTAGCACAGATACGCAGTATTTT	CASSQGLASTDTQYF
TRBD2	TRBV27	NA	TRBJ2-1	TGTGCCAGCAGTTTAATGGGGACTAGCGGCATAGCGGATGAGCAGTTCTTC	CASSLMGTSGIADEQFF
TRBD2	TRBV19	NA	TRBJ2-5	TGTGCCAGTAGTATAGGGCTCGCTAGCGGGGGATCCGAAGAGACCCAGTACTTC	CASSIGLASGGSEETQYF
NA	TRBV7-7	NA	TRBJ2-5	TGTGCTAGCAGCTCGGGGTTAGTAGGAGAGACCCAGTACTTC	CASSSGLVGETQYF
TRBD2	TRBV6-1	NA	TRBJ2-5	TGTGCCAGCAGGACTAGCGGGATGGTGGAGACCCAGTACTTC	CASRTSGMVETQYF
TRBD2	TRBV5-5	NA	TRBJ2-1	TGTGCCAGCAGCTTTAGGACTAGCGGAAAGAGCTCCTACAATGAGCAGTTCTTC	CASSFRTSGKSSYNEQFF
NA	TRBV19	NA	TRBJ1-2	TGTGCCAGTAGTTCCCGAACAGGGACCTACCACGATGGCTACACCTTC	CASSSRTGTYHDGYTF
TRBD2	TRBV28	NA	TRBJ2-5	TGTGCCAGCAGTCCGGGGGGGCTAGTCCTAGGGACCCAGTACTTC	CASSPGGLVLGTQYF
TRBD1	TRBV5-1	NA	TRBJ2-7	TGCGCCAGCAAACCCCTCGGGCAGGGGGACTACGAGCAGTACTTC	CASKPLGQGDYEQYF
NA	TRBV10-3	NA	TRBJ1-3	TGTGCCATCAGAAGAGAGAAGACTGGAAACACCATATATTTT	CAIRREKTGNTIYF
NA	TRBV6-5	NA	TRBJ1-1	TGTGCCAGCAGTTACTACACAGGGATGAACACTGAAGCTTTCTTT	CASSYYTGMNTEAFF
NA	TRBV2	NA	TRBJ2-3	TGTGCCAGCAGTGGAGGAGATACGCAGTATTTT	CASSGGDTQYF